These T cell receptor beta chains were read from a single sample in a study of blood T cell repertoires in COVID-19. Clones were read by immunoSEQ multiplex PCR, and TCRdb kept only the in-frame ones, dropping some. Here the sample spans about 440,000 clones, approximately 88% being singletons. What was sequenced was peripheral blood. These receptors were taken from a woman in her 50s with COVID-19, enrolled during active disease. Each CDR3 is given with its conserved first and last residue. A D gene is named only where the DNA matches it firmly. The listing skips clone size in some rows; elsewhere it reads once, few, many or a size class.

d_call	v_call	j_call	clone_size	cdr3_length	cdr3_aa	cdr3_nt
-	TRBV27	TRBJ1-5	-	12	CASSFLNQPQHF	TGTGCCAGCAGTTTCCTCAATCAGCCCCAGCATTTT
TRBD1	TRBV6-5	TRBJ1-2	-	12	CASSFGTGGYTF	TGTGCCAGCAGTTTTGGGACAGGGGGCTACACCTTC
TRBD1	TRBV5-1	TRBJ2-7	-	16	CASSLLPGQGADEQYF	TGCGCCAGCAGCTTGCTTCCGGGACAGGGGGCCGACGAGCAGTACTTC
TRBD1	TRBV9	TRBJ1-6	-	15	CASSGRQGTGSPLHF	TGTGCCAGCAGCGGTCGACAGGGGACGGGTTCACCCCTCCACTTT
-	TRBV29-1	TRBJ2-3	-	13	CSVVQGSTDTQYF	TGCAGCGTTGTGCAGGGGAGCACAGATACGCAGTATTTT
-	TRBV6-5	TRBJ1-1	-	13	CASSYGGRSEAFF	TGTGCCAGCAGTTACGGAGGGAGGAGTGAAGCTTTCTTT
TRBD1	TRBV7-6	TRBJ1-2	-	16	CASSSSLGTVNYGYTF	TGTGCCAGCAGCTCATCTCTCGGGACAGTTAACTATGGCTACACCTTC
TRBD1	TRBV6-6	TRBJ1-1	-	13	CASSSDRVAEAFF	TGTGCCAGCAGTTCGGACAGGGTCGCTGAAGCTTTCTTT
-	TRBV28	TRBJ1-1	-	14	CASTTGVPNTEAFF	TGTGCCAGCACCACGGGGGTGCCGAACACTGAAGCTTTCTTT
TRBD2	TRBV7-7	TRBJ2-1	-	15	CASSRSGGAYNEQFF	TGTGCCAGCAGCCGCAGCGGGGGGGCGTACAATGAGCAGTTCTTC
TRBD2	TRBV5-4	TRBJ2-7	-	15	CASSSGLAGGREQYF	TGTGCCAGCAGCTCTGGACTAGCGGGGGGGAGGGAGCAGTACTTC
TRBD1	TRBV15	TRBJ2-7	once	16	CATSQTGQAIAYEQYF	TGTGCCACCAGCCAAACGGGACAGGCGATAGCCTACGAGCAGTACTTC
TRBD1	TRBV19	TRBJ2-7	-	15	CASSFGQGSPYEQYF	TGTGCCAGTAGTTTCGGACAGGGGTCTCCCTACGAGCAGTACTTC
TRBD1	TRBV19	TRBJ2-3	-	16	CASSPYTTGGTDTQYF	TGTGCCAGTAGTCCATACACGACAGGGGGAACAGATACGCAGTATTTT
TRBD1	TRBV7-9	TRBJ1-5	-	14	CASSDRGGDQPQHF	TGTGCCAGCAGCGACAGGGGGGGTGATCAGCCCCAGCATTTT
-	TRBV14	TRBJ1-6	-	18	CASSQKFSRYYYSQPLHF	TGTGCCAGCAGCCAAAAGTTCTCTCGATACTACTACTCTCAACCCCTCCACTTT
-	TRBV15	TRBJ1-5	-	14	CATSRGTGSQPQHF	TGTGCCACCAGCAGAGGAACAGGGAGCCAGCCCCAGCATTTT
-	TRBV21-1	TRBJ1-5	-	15	CARARGQGPNQPQHF	TGTGCCAGGGCGAGAGGACAGGGCCCCAATCAGCCCCAGCATTTT
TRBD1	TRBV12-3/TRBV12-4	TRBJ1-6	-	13	CASSGTVNSPLHF	TGTGCCAGCAGTGGGACAGTGAATTCACCCCTCCACTTT
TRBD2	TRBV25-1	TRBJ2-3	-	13	CASSLTSVDTQYF	TGTGCCAGCAGCCTCACTAGCGTTGATACGCAGTATTTT
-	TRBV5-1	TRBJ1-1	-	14	CASSLSGGGTEAFF	TGCGCCAGCAGCTTATCGGGGGGTGGCACTGAAGCTTTCTTT
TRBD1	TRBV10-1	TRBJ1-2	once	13	CASSSGQGRGYTF	TGCGCCAGCAGCTCCGGACAGGGAAGGGGCTACACCTTC
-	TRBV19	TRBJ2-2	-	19	CASSIVYLPGGPLHRELFF	TGTGCCAGTAGTATAGTATACCTCCCGGGGGGCCCCCTCCACCGGGAGCTGTTTTTT
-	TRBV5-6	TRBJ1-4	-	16	CASSLDRAWSNEKLFF	TGTGCCAGCAGCTTGGACAGGGCATGGAGTAATGAAAAACTGTTTTTT
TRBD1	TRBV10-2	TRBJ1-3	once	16	CASRIWTGTSGNTIYF	TGCGCCAGCAGGATTTGGACAGGGACCTCTGGAAACACCATATATTTT
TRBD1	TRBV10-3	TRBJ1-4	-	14	CAISRDRGHEKLFF	TGTGCCATCAGTCGGGACAGGGGGCATGAAAAACTGTTTTTT
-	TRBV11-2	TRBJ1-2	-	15	CASSLEASGGYGYTF	TGTGCCAGCAGCTTAGAGGCGAGCGGAGGGTATGGCTACACCTTC
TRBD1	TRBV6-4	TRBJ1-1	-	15	CASKGDRAGNTEAFF	TGTGCCAGCAAAGGGGACAGGGCGGGGAACACTGAAGCTTTCTTT
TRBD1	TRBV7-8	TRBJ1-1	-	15	CASSSRGSGTGEAFF	TGTGCCAGCAGCTCACGCGGATCCGGGACAGGTGAAGCTTTCTTT
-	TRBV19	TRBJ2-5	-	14	CASSMSQPQGTQYF	TGTGCCAGTAGTATGAGCCAGCCCCAGGGGACCCAGTACTTC